The entry below describes one T cell receptor beta chain. The target antigen is unknown. The sample belongs to a study of cytomegalovirus exposure and HLA in healthy donors. Notes on the study in general: Prior analysis indicated that the majority of TCR beta V segments exhibited productivity approximately 87% or approximately 30% of the time. What TCR beta sequences reportedly achieved was accurate prediction of HLA-A and HLA-B alleles in most subjects. Later analysis suggested most CMV-associated TCR beta chains were HLA-restricted.

V lost 2 bases and J lost 1; bases outside the gene matches: 1. This CDR3 has 15 residues. CDR1 KGHSH and CDR2 LQKENI come from the germline V gene. The PCR contained 60 Vbeta and 13 Jbeta primers. Method: immunoSEQ multiplex PCR; TCRdb's copy keeps in-frame clones and lacks some. This sample carries around 250,000 clones, 80% to 85% of them seen once, and the ten largest clones take 8%. J is TRBJ2-5 and V is TRBV18; 10 positions match TRBD1. Sequencing input: PBMCs. The clonotype comes from a woman aged 55-69 years in good health and CMV-seropositive. Here the CDR3 reads CASSPGTGVQETQYF. The CDR3 region has the DNA TGTGCCAGCTCACCAGGGACAGGGGTCCAAGAGACCCAGTACTTC.